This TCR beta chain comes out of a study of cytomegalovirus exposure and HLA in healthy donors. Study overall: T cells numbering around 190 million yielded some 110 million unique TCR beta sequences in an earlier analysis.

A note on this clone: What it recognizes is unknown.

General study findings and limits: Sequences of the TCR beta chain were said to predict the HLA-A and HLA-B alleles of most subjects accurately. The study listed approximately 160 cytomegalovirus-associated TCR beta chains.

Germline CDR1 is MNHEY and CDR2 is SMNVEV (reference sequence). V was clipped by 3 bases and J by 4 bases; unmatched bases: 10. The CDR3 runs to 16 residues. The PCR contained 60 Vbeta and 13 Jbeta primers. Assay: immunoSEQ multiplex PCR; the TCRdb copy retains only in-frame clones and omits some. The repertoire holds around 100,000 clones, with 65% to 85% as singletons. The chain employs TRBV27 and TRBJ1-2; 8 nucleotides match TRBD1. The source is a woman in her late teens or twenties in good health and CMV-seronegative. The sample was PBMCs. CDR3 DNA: TGTGCCAGCAGTTTCCTATCCAACAGGGGGAGCTATGGCTACACCTTC. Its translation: CASSFLSNRGSYGYTF.